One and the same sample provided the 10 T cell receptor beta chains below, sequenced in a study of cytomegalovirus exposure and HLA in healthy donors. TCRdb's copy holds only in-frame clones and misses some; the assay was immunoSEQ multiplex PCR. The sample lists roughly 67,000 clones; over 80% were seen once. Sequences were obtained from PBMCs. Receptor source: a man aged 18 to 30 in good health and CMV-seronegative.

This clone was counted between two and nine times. CDR3 nucleotides: TGTGCCAGCAGTTTCGATCGGGGGGCACAGCCCCAGCATTTT. Encoded protein: CASSFDRGAQPQHF. The chain carries TRBV28 and TRBJ1-5; D may be TRBD1 (6 bases). Trimming left V 3 bases short and J 7 bases short, with 13 bases between. The CDR3 spans 14 residues. Per the germline V gene, CDR1 is MDHEN and CDR2 is SYDVKM.

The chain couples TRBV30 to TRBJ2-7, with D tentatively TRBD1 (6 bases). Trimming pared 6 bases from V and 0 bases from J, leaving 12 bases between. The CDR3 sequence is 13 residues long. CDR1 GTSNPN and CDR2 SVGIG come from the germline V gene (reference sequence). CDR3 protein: CACDQGTSYEQYF. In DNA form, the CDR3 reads TGTGCCTGCGACCAGGGGACCTCCTACGAGCAGTACTTC.

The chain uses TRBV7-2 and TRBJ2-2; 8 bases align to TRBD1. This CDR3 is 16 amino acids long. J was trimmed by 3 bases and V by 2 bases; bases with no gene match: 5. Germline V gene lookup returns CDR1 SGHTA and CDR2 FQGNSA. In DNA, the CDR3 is TGTGCCAGCAGCTTAACAGGGGGTTTTGACACCGGGGAGCTGTTTTTT. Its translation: CASSLTGGFDTGELFF.

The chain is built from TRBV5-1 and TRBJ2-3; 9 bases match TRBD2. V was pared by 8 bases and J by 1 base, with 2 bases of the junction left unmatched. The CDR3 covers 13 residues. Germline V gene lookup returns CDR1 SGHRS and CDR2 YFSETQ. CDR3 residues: CASRTSGTDTQYF. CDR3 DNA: TGCGCCAGTCGGACTAGCGGCACAGATACGCAGTATTTT. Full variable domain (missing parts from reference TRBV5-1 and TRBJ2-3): KAGVTQTPRYLIKTRGQQVTLSCSPISGHRSVSWYQQTPGQGLQFLFEYFSETQRNKGNFPGRFSGRQFSNSRSEMNVSTLELGDSALYLCASRTSGTDTQYFGPGTRLTVL.

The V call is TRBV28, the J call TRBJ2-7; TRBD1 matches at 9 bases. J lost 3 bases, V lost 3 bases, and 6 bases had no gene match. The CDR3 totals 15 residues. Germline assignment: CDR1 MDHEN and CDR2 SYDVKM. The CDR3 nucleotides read TGTGCCAGCAGTTTCACCGGGACAGGGAGCTACGAGCAGTACTTC. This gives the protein CASSFTGTGSYEQYF.

The CDR3 DNA reads as TGTGCCAGCAGCTTAGCCCCGGTAGAGACCCAGTACTTC. This gives the protein CASSLAPVETQYF. The V call is TRBV7-2, the J call TRBJ2-5; D unclear. This CDR3 has 13 residues. The V end was cut by 0 bases, the J end by 4 bases, with 6 bases between. The germline CDR1 and CDR2 sequences are SGHTA and FQGNSA.

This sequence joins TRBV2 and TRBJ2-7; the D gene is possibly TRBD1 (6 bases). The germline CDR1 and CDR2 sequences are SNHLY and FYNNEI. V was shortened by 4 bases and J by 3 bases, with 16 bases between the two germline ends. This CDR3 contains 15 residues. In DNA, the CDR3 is TGTGCCAGCAGTGCACCACAGGGCGAACTCTACGAGCAGTACTTC. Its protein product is CASSAPQGELYEQYF.

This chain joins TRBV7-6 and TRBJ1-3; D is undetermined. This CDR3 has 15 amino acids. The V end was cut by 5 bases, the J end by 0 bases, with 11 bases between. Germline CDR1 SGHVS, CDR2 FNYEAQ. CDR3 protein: CASSRSAGSGNTIYF. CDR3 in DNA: TGTGCCAGCAGCCGTTCGGCGGGCTCTGGAAACACCATATATTTT. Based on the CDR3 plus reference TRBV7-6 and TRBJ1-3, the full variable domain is GAGVSQSPRYKVTKRGQDVALRCDPISGHVSLYWYRQALGQGPEFLTYFNYEAQQDKSGLPNDRFSAERPEGSISTLTIQRTEQRDSAMYRCASSRSAGSGNTIYFGEGSWLTVV.

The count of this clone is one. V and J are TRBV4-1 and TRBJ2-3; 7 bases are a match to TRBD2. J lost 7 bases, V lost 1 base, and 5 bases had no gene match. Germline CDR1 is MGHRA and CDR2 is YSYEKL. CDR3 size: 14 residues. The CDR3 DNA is TGCGCCAGCAGCCAAGGGGGGGGGAAAAATACGCAGTATTTT. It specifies CASSQGGGKNTQYF.

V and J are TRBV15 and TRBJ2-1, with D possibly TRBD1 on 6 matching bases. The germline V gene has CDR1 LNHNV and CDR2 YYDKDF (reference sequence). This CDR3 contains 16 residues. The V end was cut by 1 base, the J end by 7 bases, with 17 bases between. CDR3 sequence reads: CATSRAPDSLGNEQFF. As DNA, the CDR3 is TGTGCCACCAGCAGAGCCCCGGACAGTTTGGGTAATGAGCAGTTCTTC.